This T cell receptor (beta chain) came from a study of blood T cell repertoires in COVID-19. On the study more broadly: The United States, Italy and Spain supplied acute and convalescent COVID-19 samples.

Libraries were prepared by immunoSEQ multiplex PCR; TCRdb keeps only in-frame clonotypes and omits some of them. The sample consists of 350,000 to 450,000 clones, 91% of them appearing once. The CDR3 runs 15 residues. The germline CDR1 and CDR2 sequences are SGHTA and FQGNSA. V shed 4 bases and J 6 bases; nucleotides not matched to a gene: 7. This sequence was found in a woman aged 40 to 49 who had been exposed to COVID-19. J is TRBJ1-5 and V is TRBV7-2; 9 nucleotides align to TRBD1. The sequencing input was PBMCs or T cells enriched from blood (not recorded which). The CDR3 DNA reads TGTGCCAGCAGCTCAGGGGACAGGGACGGTCAGCCCCAGCATTTT. This encodes CASSSGDRDGQPQHF.